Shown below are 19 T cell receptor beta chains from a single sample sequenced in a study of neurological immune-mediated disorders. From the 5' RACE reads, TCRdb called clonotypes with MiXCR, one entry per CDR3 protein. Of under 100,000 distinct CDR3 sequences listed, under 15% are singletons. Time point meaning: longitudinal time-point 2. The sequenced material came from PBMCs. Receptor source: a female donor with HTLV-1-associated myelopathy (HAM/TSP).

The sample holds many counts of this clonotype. Here the CDR3 DNA reads TGTGCCAGCAGCTTAGGTTTTGGCGGGAGCACAGATACGCAGTATTTT. Protein product: CASSLGFGGSTDTQYF. This chain links TRBV7-9 with TRBJ2-3; perhaps TRBD2 as D (5 bases). Germline-derived CDR1 and CDR2 are SEHNR and FQNEAQ (reference sequence). The CDR3 covers 16 residues. Trimming shortened V by 1 base and J by 0 bases, and 11 bases separated the two germline ends.

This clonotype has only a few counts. The CDR3 protein is CAWSYGLNTEAFF. CDR3 sequence (DNA): TGTGCCTGGAGTTATGGGTTGAACACTGAAGCTTTCTTT. This sequence joins TRBV30 and TRBJ1-1; D remains unclear. This CDR3 has 13 amino acids. The germline V gene encodes CDR1 GTSNPN and CDR2 SVGIG (reference sequence). Trimming removed 2 bases at V and 0 bases at J, with 7 bases between.

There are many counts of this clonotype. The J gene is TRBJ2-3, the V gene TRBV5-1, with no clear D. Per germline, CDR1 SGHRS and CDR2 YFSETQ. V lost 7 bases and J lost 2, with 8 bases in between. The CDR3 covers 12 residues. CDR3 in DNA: TGCGCCAGCGGACCAAACACAGATACGCAGTATTTT. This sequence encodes CASGPNTDTQYF.

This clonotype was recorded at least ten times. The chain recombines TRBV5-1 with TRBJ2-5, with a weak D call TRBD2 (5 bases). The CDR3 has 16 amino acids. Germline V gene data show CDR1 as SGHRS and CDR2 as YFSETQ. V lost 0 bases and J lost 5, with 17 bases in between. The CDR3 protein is CASSLGPRGEVETQYF. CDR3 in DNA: TGCGCCAGCAGCTTGGGTCCCCGGGGAGAAGTGGAGACCCAGTACTTC.

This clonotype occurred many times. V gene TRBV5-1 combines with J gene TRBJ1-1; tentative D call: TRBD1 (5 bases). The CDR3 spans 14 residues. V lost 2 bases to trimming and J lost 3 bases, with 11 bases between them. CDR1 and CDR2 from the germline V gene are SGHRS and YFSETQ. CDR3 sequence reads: CASSFGQGDTEAFF. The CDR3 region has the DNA TGCGCCAGCAGCTTCGGACAAGGAGACACTGAAGCTTTCTTT.

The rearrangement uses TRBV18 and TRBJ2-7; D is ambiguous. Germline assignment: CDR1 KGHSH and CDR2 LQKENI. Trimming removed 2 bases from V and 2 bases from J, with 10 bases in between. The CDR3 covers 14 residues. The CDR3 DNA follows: TGTGCCAGCTCACCAGGGCAGAAGACCTACGAGCAGTACTTC. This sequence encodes CASSPGQKTYEQYF.

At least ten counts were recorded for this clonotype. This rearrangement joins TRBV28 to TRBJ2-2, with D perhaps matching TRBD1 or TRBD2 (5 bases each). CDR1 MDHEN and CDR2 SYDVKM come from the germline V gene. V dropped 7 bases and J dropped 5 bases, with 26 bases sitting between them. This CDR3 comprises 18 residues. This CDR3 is CASKVGRGALKRTGELFF. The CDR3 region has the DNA TGTGCCAGCAAAGTTGGACGAGGGGCCCTAAAGCGGACCGGGGAGCTGTTTTTT.

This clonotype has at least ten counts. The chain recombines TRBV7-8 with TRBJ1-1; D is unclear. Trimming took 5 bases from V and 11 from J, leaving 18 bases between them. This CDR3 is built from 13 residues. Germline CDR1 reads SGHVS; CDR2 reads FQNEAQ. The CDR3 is CASSGIRAVGAFF. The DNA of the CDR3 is TGTGCCAGCAGCGGAATCCGGGCCGTAGGTGCTTTCTTT.

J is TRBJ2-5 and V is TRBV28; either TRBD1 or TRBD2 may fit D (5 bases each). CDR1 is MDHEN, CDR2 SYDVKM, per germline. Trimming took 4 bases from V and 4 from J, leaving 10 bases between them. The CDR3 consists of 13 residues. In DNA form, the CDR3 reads TGTGCCAGCAGTTCTCCGGGACGAGAGACCCAGTACTTC. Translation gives CASSSPGRETQYF. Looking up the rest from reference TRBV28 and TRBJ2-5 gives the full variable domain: DVKVTQSSRYLVKRTGEKVFLECVQDMDHENMFWYRQDPGLGLRLIYFSYDVKMKEKGDIPEGYSVSREKKERFSLILESASTNQTSMYLCASSSPGRETQYFGPGTRLLVL.

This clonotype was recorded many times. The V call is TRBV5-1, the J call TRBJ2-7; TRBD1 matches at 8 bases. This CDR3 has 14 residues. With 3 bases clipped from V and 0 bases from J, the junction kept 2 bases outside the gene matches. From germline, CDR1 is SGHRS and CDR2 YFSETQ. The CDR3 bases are TGCGCCAGCAGCTCCAGGGGGCCCTCCTACGAGCAGTACTTC. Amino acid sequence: CASSSRGPSYEQYF.

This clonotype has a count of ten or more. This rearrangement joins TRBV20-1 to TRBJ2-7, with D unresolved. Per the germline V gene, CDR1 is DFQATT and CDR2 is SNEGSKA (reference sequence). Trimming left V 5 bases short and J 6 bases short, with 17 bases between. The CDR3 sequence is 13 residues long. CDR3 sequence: CSAHNYVPGEQYF. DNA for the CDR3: TGCAGTGCTCATAATTACGTTCCGGGCGAGCAGTACTTC.

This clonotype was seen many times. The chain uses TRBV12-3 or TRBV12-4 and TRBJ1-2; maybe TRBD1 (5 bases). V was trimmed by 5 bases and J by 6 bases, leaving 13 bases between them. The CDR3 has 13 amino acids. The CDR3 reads CASSPGRTNGYTF. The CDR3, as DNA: TGTGCCAGCAGTCCGGGACGGACGAATGGCTACACCTTC.

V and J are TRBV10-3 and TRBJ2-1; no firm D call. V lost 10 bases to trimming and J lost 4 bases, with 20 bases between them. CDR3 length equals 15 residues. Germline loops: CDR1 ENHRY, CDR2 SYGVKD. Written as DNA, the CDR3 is TGTGCCACCTCCGCCTGTACAGTGGATTACAATGAGCAGTTCTTC. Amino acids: CATSACTVDYNEQFF.

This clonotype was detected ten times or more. Written as DNA, the CDR3 is TGTGCCAGCAGCTTGGATGGGACAAACTCCTACGAGCAGTACTTC. Encoded protein: CASSLDGTNSYEQYF. This chain links TRBV5-4 with TRBJ2-7; maybe TRBD1 (6 bases). The germline V gene encodes CDR1 SGHNT and CDR2 YYREEE (reference sequence). This CDR3 is built from 15 residues. V was clipped by 0 bases and J by 0 bases, with 10 bases between them.

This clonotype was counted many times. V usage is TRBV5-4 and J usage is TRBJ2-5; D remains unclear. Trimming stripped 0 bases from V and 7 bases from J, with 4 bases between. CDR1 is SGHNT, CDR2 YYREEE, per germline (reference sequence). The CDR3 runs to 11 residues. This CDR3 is CASSLGLTQYF. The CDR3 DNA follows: TGTGCCAGCAGCTTGGGTCTGACCCAGTACTTC.

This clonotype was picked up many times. The CDR3 spells CASSAGATGGLWTSVETQYF. The CDR3 coding sequence is TGCGCCAGCAGCGCAGGGGCAACAGGGGGCTTGTGGACTAGCGTTGAGACCCAGTACTTC. The rearrangement uses TRBV5-1 and TRBJ2-5; D is tentatively TRBD1 or TRBD2 (9 bases each). V was trimmed by 4 bases and J by 5 bases, leaving 33 bases between them. This CDR3 is built from 20 residues. The germline V gene has CDR1 SGHRS and CDR2 YFSETQ.

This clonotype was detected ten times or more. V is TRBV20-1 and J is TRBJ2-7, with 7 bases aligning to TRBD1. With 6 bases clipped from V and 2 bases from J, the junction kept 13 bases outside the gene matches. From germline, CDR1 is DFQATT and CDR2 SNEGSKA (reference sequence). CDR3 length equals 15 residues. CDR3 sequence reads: CSAPGPDRVAYEQYF. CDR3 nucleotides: TGCAGTGCCCCTGGTCCCGACAGGGTGGCCTACGAGCAGTACTTC.

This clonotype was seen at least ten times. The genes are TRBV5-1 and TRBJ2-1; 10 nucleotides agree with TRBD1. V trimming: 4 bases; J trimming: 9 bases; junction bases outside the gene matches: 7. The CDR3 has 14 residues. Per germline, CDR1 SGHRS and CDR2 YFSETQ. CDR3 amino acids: CASSPGTGDGEQFF. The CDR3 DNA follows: TGCGCCAGCAGCCCCGGGACAGGGGATGGTGAGCAGTTCTTC.

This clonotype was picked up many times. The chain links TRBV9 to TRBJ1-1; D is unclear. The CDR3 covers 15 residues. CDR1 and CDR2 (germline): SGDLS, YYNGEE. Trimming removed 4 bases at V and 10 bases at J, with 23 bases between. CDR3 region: CASSPRAVSTRSAFF. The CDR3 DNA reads TGTGCCAGCAGCCCACGGGCGGTGTCAACACGATCAGCTTTCTTT.